These 24 T cell receptor beta chains originate from one sample sequenced in a study of regulatory T cells in long-lasting Graves disease (dated by TCRdb to the early 2020s). Reading the label with the study, this specimen's time point is: newly diagnosed GD, antithyroid drugs for less than 3 months. For both TCR sequencing and RNA sequencing, RNA was extracted from PBMCs using TRIzol. Library method: multiplex PCR. The data were produced on an Illumina HiSeq 4000. TCR beta libraries were built with iRepertoire HTBI primers and Arm-PCR amplification of CDR3 regions. TCRdb's own reprocessing of the public reads used fastp at Q25 and MiXCR and kept productive beta chains. When rows share a CDR3 protein, they turn into one entry using the most common DNA and genes. The sample table records hundreds of thousands of distinct CDR3 sequences; approximately 15% of these occur just once. Jointly, the top ten make up 15% to 20% of the sample.

The same data also contributed to another study, on T cells in Graves' hyperthyroidism and ophthalmopathy.

Sequencing was performed on peripheral blood mononuclear cells (PBMCs), taken at new diagnosis, from a patient treated with antithyroid drugs. Receptors were obtained from a woman aged 30 to 39 with Graves disease. Donor details come from another sample of the same person, matched by shared clones.

This clonotype has at least ten counts. The chain recombines TRBV6-1 with TRBJ2-7; maybe TRBD2 (6 bases). Deletions cut 3 bases from V and 3 bases from J, with 15 bases between. The CDR3 runs to 15 residues. Germline CDR1 is MNHNS and CDR2 is SASEGT. The CDR3 loop reads CASSDTGRRFYEQYF. For the CDR3, the DNA is TGTGCCAGCAGTGACACGGGGAGGAGGTTCTACGAGCAGTACTTC.

This clonotype was counted a few times. This chain links TRBV11-2 with TRBJ1-4; 10 bases line up with TRBD1. This CDR3 spans 15 amino acids. Germline CDR1 SGHAT, CDR2 FQNNGV. Unmatched junction bases numbered 4, after V lost 1 base and J lost 8 bases. The chain's CDR3 is CASSLAGTGAEKLFF. The DNA of the CDR3 is TGTGCCAGCAGCTTAGCTGGGACAGGGGCCGAAAAACTGTTTTTT.

Many counts were recorded for this clonotype. The CDR3 spells CASSLSGIGTYEQFF. The CDR3 DNA is TGTGCCAGCAGCTTATCAGGGATTGGGACCTATGAGCAGTTCTTC. The rearrangement uses TRBV11-2 and TRBJ2-1; TRBD1 or TRBD2 may be the D gene (5 bases each). Germline CDR1 reads SGHAT; CDR2 reads FQNNGV. The ends were cut back, 2 bases at V and 8 bases at J, with 16 bases in the middle. The CDR3 extends over 15 amino acids.

This rearrangement joins TRBV9 to TRBJ2-1; the match to TRBD1 covers 11 bases. Germline loops: CDR1 SGDLS, CDR2 YYNGEE. V trimming: 3 bases; J trimming: 6 bases; junction bases outside the gene matches: 8. The CDR3 consists of 16 residues. The DNA of the CDR3 is TGTGCCAGCAGCGCTAGGACAGGGGGCAGGGTCAATGAGCAGTTCTTC. This encodes CASSARTGGRVNEQFF.

This clonotype was counted a few times. The rearrangement uses TRBV9 and TRBJ2-7; perhaps TRBD1 as D (6 bases). The germline V gene has CDR1 SGDLS and CDR2 YYNGEE. The CDR3 covers 12 residues. V lost 0 bases and J 6 bases, leaving 7 bases between the germline ends. This CDR3 is CASSVVDSEQYF. Here the CDR3 DNA reads TGTGCCAGCAGCGTAGTGGACAGCGAGCAGTACTTC.

With regard to this clonotype: This may be a read error: a much more frequent sequence differs by one nucleotide. This sequence joins TRBV29-1 and TRBJ2-1; D gene ambiguous. The CDR3 runs 12 residues. Germline V gives CDR1 SQVTM, CDR2 ANQGSEA. Trimming pared 4 bases from V and 10 bases from J, leaving 14 bases between. The CDR3 DNA sequence: TGCAGCGTTGGTACAGCCTACTACGAGCAGTTCTTC. This sequence encodes CSVGTAYYEQFF.

In this sample, this clonotype turned up many times. V is TRBV28 and J is TRBJ1-2; D not certain. Germline CDR1 and CDR2: MDHEN and SYDVKM. The CDR3 is 12 amino acids. Trimming removed 2 bases at V and 7 bases at J, with 8 bases between. The CDR3 nucleotides read TGTGCCAGCAGTTTAGCAGCTGTTGGCTACACCTTC. The encoded protein is CASSLAAVGYTF.

This clonotype was seen ten or more times. V usage is TRBV28 and J usage is TRBJ1-2, with D uncertain. This CDR3 has 14 amino acids. V lost 5 bases to trimming and J lost 7 bases, with 17 bases between them. Germline assignment: CDR1 MDHEN and CDR2 SYDVKM. The DNA of the CDR3 is TGTGCCAGCAGTATAGATTTGGGGAAATCTGGCTACACCTTC. This sequence encodes CASSIDLGKSGYTF.

In its sample, this clonotype was seen many times. The chain combines TRBV7-9 with TRBJ2-7, with D uncertain. This CDR3 comprises 12 residues. The V and J ends lost 3 bases and 3 bases respectively, with 6 bases between them. Germline loops: CDR1 SEHNR, CDR2 FQNEAQ (reference sequence). Here the CDR3 reads CASSFVFYEQYF. As DNA, the CDR3 is TGTGCCAGCAGCTTCGTCTTCTACGAGCAGTACTTC. Full variable domain (missing parts from reference TRBV7-9 and TRBJ2-7): DTGVSQNPRHKITKRGQNVTFRCDPISEHNRLYWYRQTLGQGPEFLTYFQNEAQLEKSRLLSDRFSAERPKGSFSTLEIQRTEQGDSAMYLCASSFVFYEQYFGPGTRLTVT.

This clonotype was detected ten times or more. The chain employs TRBV28 and TRBJ1-2, with D unclear. The CDR3 is 12 residues long. Trimming cost V 5 bases and J 2 bases, with 6 bases left between them. Germline V gives CDR1 MDHEN, CDR2 SYDVKM. The CDR3 reads CASSGMNYGYTF. The CDR3 DNA reads as TGTGCCAGCAGTGGGATGAACTATGGCTACACCTTC.

This clonotype was seen many times. The chain carries TRBV6-1 and TRBJ1-2; the D is unclear. The germline V gene has CDR1 MNHNS and CDR2 SASEGT. Trimming took 0 bases from V and 5 from J, leaving 7 bases between them. The CDR3 sequence is 13 residues long. CDR3 region: CASSEAPGYGYTF. The CDR3 nucleotides are TGTGCCAGCAGTGAAGCCCCGGGGTATGGCTACACCTTC.

In its sample, this clonotype was seen many times. The J gene is TRBJ2-7, the V gene TRBV20-1; D may be TRBD2 (5 bases). The CDR3 loop spans 13 amino acids. V lost 3 bases to trimming and J lost 3 bases, with 12 bases between them. Germline V lookup: CDR1 DFQATT, CDR2 SNEGSKA (reference sequence). DNA for the CDR3: TGCAGTGCTAGTCCGGGCCGGGACTACGAGCAGTACTTC. It encodes CSASPGRDYEQYF.

The chain employs TRBV28 and TRBJ1-5, with 7 bases identical to TRBD1. The junction had 3 bases not matched to a gene; V was cut back by 7 bases and J by 6 bases. The germline V gene has CDR1 MDHEN and CDR2 SYDVKM. This CDR3 comprises 12 residues. The CDR3 sequence: CASTDRVQPQHF. CDR3 in DNA: TGTGCCAGCACCGACAGGGTTCAGCCCCAGCATTTT.

At least ten counts were recorded for this clonotype. This chain connects TRBV3-1 to TRBJ2-3, with unresolved D. V lost 0 bases and J lost 4, with 5 bases in between. Germline V gene data show CDR1 as LGHDT and CDR2 as YNNKEL (reference sequence). The CDR3 covers 13 residues. CDR3 amino acids: CASSQEHPDTQYF. The CDR3 DNA reads TGTGCCAGCAGCCAAGAGCATCCAGATACGCAGTATTTT.

The chain links TRBV18 to TRBJ1-1; D not certain. Between the trimmed V and J ends, which lost 3 bases and 0 bases, there was a span of 20 bases. Germline-derived CDR1 and CDR2 are KGHSH and LQKENI. CDR3 length equals 18 residues. CDR3 coding DNA: TGTGCCAGCTCACCTCGGCCCGGCCAGGTCTCCCTGAACACTGAAGCTTTCTTT. It is translated as CASSPRPGQVSLNTEAFF.

V and J are TRBV3-1 and TRBJ2-7, with D tentatively TRBD1 (5 bases). Germline CDR1 LGHDT, CDR2 YNNKEL (reference sequence). There are 15 residues in the CDR3. With 0 bases removed from V and 6 bases from J, the gap between germline ends came to 15 bases. This chain's CDR3 is CASSQEGQGSSEQYF. In DNA, the CDR3 is TGTGCCAGCAGCCAAGAGGGGCAGGGCTCGTCCGAGCAGTACTTC.

The rearrangement links TRBV28 to TRBJ1-5; no firm D call. Germline V gene lookup returns CDR1 MDHEN and CDR2 SYDVKM. The CDR3 contains 14 residues. V lost 2 bases, J lost 4 bases, and 9 bases lay in between. CDR3 region: CASSLLDTNQPQHF. The CDR3 DNA follows: TGTGCCAGCAGTTTACTCGACACAAATCAGCCCCAGCATTTT.

This clonotype was observed a few times. Here the CDR3 DNA reads TGTGCCAGCAGTTTCAAGCGGAGCTACGAGCAGTACTTC. Its translation: CASSFKRSYEQYF. The chain recombines TRBV12-3 or TRBV12-4 with TRBJ2-7; D possibly corresponds to TRBD2 (5 bases). The length of the CDR3 is 13 residues. V gave up 3 bases and J gave up 3 bases, with 9 bases separating them.

This clonotype has just a few counts. The chain combines TRBV19 with TRBJ2-2; 9 bases are shared with TRBD1. J gave up 4 bases and V 6 bases, and 6 bases lay outside the gene matches. From germline, CDR1 is LNHDA and CDR2 SQIVND (reference sequence). This CDR3 contains 15 residues. The CDR3 sequence: CASSYRGPGTGELFF. The CDR3 DNA follows: TGTGCCAGTAGCTACAGGGGGCCAGGCACCGGGGAGCTGTTTTTT.

The J gene is TRBJ2-2, the V gene TRBV7-2, with D perhaps matching TRBD1 (6 bases). This CDR3 region has 15 residues. From germline, CDR1 is SGHTA and CDR2 FQGNSA. With 2 bases removed from V and 5 bases from J, the gap between germline ends came to 12 bases. For the CDR3, the DNA is TGTGCCAGCAGCTTAAGGGCAGGGGCGACCGGGGAGCTGTTTTTT. Translated, it gives CASSLRAGATGELFF. Using reference TRBV7-2 and TRBJ2-2 for the parts outside the CDR3, the full variable domain is GAGVSQSPSNKVTEKGKDVELRCDPISGHTALYWYRQSLGQGLEFLIYFQGNSAPDKSGLPSDRFSAERTGGSVSTLTIQRTQQEDSAVYLCASSLRAGATGELFFGEGSRLTVL.

Concerning this clonotype: A read error may produce the germline difference seen at one junction end. The gene calls are TRBV3-1 and TRBJ2-5, with unresolved D. CDR3 length: 12 amino acids. Germline values: CDR1 LGHDT, CDR2 YNNKEL (reference sequence). DNA for the CDR3: TGTGCCAGCAGCGAAGAATCCGGGACCCAGTACTTC. Residues: CASSEESGTQYF.

This chain joins TRBV5-1 and TRBJ1-2; D possibly corresponds to TRBD1 (5 bases). This CDR3 has 13 amino acids. V was clipped by 4 bases and J by 4 bases, with 11 bases between them. CDR1 and CDR2 (germline): SGHRS, YFSETQ. The CDR3 sequence: CASSGGVSYGYTF. CDR3 nucleotide sequence: TGCGCCAGCAGCGGAGGGGTCAGCTATGGCTACACCTTC.

The V call is TRBV19, the J call TRBJ2-2, with D maybe TRBD1 (5 bases). The V gene lost 7 bases and the J gene lost 0 bases, with 15 bases spanning the gap. CDR3 length equals 16 residues. Germline V gene data show CDR1 as LNHDA and CDR2 as SQIVND (reference sequence). The CDR3 nucleotides are TGTGCCAGTAAATTGATTCGACAGTCGAACACCGGGGAGCTGTTTTTT. Its protein is CASKLIRQSNTGELFF.

The table lists this clonotype with many counts. The chain joins TRBV29-1 to TRBJ2-5; 9 positions match TRBD2. CDR1 and CDR2 (germline): SQVTM, ANQGSEA. The CDR3 runs 14 residues. The J segment lost 5 bases and the V segment lost 2 bases, leaving 6 bases of the junction unmatched. The CDR3 loop is CSVEKSGRSETQYF. Here the CDR3 DNA reads TGCAGCGTTGAAAAAAGCGGGAGGTCTGAGACCCAGTACTTC. Looking up the rest from reference TRBV29-1 and TRBJ2-5 gives the full variable domain: SAVISQKPSRDICQRGTSLTIQCQVDSQVTMMFWYRQQPGQSLTLIATANQGSEATYESGFVIDKFPISRPNLTFSTLTVSNMSPEDSSIYLCSVEKSGRSETQYFGPGTRLLVL.